The present entry profiles one T cell receptor (beta chain) with its context. Its antigen is still unknown. V dropped 4 bases and J dropped 3 bases, with 22 bases sitting between them. The CDR3 spans 17 residues. Germline values: CDR1 LGHDT, CDR2 YNNKEL (reference sequence). Peptide-pool stimulation followed by sequencing identified expanded antigen-specific CD4+ clonotypes in the ViraFEST assay. CD4+ T cell isolation took place after 10 days of culture. Testing of the vaccine recipients showed negative nucleocapsid antibodies and no prior SARS-CoV-2 infection. Cultivation was performed at two million PBMC per well with about 9.6 IU/ml IL-2 and about 10 ug/ml peptides added. This specimen comes from a study of vaccination effects on CD4 cells after COVID-19. Study background: Either the mRNA-1273 or the BNT162b2 vaccine was given to participants as two doses. General study findings and limits: There was only 1 of 255 vaccine-induced clones in healthy vaccinees that cross-reacted with common cold coronaviruses.

TCRdb's copy holds only in-frame clones and misses some; the assay was immunoSEQ multiplex PCR. Of 25,000 to 30,000 clones detected, around 75% appear once; the ten largest clones hold roughly 20%. The chain is built from TRBV3-1 (or the pseudogene TRBV3-2) and TRBJ2-7, with D uncertain. The input for sequencing was CD4+ T cells from PBMCs cultured with HCoV-NL63 spike peptides, taken before COVID-19 vaccination. The source of this sequence is a human donor who received a COVID-19 vaccine. CDR3: CASSRSSGGAKGYEQYF. The CDR3 nucleotides are TGTGCCAGCAGCCGATCCTCTGGTGGAGCTAAGGGCTACGAGCAGTACTTC.